Following are 15 T cell receptor beta chains from one sample sequenced in a study of regulatory T cells in long-lasting Graves disease. Sequencing libraries for TCR beta were prepared with iRepertoire HTBI primers and Arm-PCR of CDR3 regions. In TCRdb, the multiplex PCR reads were re-called with MiXCR into one record per CDR3 protein. The sample carries around 450,000 distinct CDR3 sequences, about 15% recorded once. Indicated time point: newly diagnosed GD, antithyroid drugs for less than 3 months. The authors made the TCR library using RNA they extracted from PBMCs. These data were likewise used in another study, on T cells in Graves' hyperthyroidism and ophthalmopathy.

The sequenced sample was peripheral blood mononuclear cells (PBMCs), obtained at new diagnosis, from a patient treated with antithyroid drugs. All receptors come from a woman aged 25 to 39 with Graves disease.

This clonotype was recorded many times. The genes are TRBV12-3 or TRBV12-4 and TRBJ2-5; the match to TRBD2 covers 11 bases. The CDR3 totals 18 residues. Trimming removed 4 bases from V and 1 base from J; junction bases left unmatched: 11. The CDR3 protein is CASSSGLAGRAVQETQYF. CDR3 DNA sequence: TGTGCCAGCAGTTCTGGACTAGCGGGCCGAGCCGTCCAAGAGACCCAGTACTTC.

In this sample, this clonotype turned up once. V gene TRBV16 combines with J gene TRBJ1-5; TRBD1 might be the D (6 bases). The CDR3 extends over 16 amino acids. With 1 base removed from V and 2 bases from J, the gap between germline ends came to 12 bases. CDR1 is KGHSY, CDR2 FQNENV, per germline. The DNA of the CDR3 is TGTGCCAGCAGCCAATGGCAGGGGATCGGCAATCAGCCCCAGCATTTT. It specifies CASSQWQGIGNQPQHF. Supplemented by reference TRBV16 and TRBJ1-5, the full variable domain reads GEEVAQTPKHLVRGEGQKAKLYCAPIKGHSYVFWYQQVLKNEFKFLISFQNENVFDETGMPKERFSAKCLPNSPCSLEIQATKLEDSAVYFCASSQWQGIGNQPQHFGDGTRLSIL.

This clonotype was counted a few times. The CDR3 spells CASSFGRGGLQETQYF. The CDR3 nucleotides are TGTGCCAGCAGCTTCGGACGGGGTGGGCTCCAAGAGACCCAGTACTTC. V is TRBV5-6 and J is TRBJ2-5, with D perhaps TRBD2 (5 bases). The germline V and J ends were trimmed by 2 bases and 1 base, with 15 bases remaining between them. The CDR3 contains 16 residues. In germline, CDR1 is SGHDT, CDR2 YYEEEE.

To note about this clonotype: Given a much more abundant clone one base away, this may be a read error. As the CDR3 is not closed by the conserved phenylalanine or tryptophan, this likely results from a read error. The chain has TRBV7-3 and TRBJ2-2; the D is unclear. Germline assignment: CDR1 SGHTA and CDR2 FQGTGA. V lost 4 bases and J lost 7, with 10 bases in between. This CDR3 is 13 amino acids long. CDR3 in DNA: TGTGCCAGCAGCTCAGAGTGGGGCGGGGAGCTGTTTCTT. Amino acids: CASSSEWGGELFL.

This clonotype appeared many times. The chain joins TRBV3-1 to TRBJ2-2; TRBD2 aligns across 11 bases. This CDR3 spans 15 amino acids. Losses at the gene ends were 3 bases for V and 4 bases for J; bases not matched to a gene: 1. Germline V CDR1 and CDR2: LGHDT, YNNKEL (reference sequence). For the CDR3, the DNA is TGTGCCAGCAGCCACCTAGCGGGGGGCACCGGGGAGCTGTTTTTT. Amino acids: CASSHLAGGTGELFF.

There are a few counts of this clonotype. The chain uses TRBV20-1 and TRBJ1-1; TRBD1 might be the D (5 bases). Trimming stripped 3 bases from V and 5 bases from J, with 13 bases between. Germline V gene data show CDR1 as DFQATT and CDR2 as SNEGSKA (reference sequence). The CDR3 loop spans 13 amino acids. This chain's CDR3 is CSARPLGRTEAFF. DNA for the CDR3: TGCAGTGCTAGGCCGTTGGGGCGAACTGAAGCTTTCTTT.

There are many counts of this clonotype. The V and J genes are TRBV6-1 and TRBJ1-1; 7 nucleotides agree with TRBD1. There are 14 residues in the CDR3. The germline V gene has CDR1 MNHNS and CDR2 SASEGT. The J segment lost 6 bases and the V segment lost 2 bases, leaving 6 bases of the junction unmatched. The CDR3 is CASSEIGGSAEAFF. The DNA for the CDR3 is TGTGCCAGCAGTGAAATAGGGGGCTCGGCTGAAGCTTTCTTT.

In this sample, this clonotype turned up many times. The chain is built from TRBV2 and TRBJ2-7; weak D call: TRBD2 (6 bases). In germline, CDR1 is SNHLY, CDR2 FYNNEI. CDR3 size: 14 residues. The V end lost 7 bases, the J end lost 2 bases, and 15 bases lay between the germline ends. The CDR3: CASNNLGLTYEQYF. DNA of the CDR3: TGTGCCAGCAATAACCTGGGACTGACCTACGAGCAGTACTTC.

This clonotype was seen many times. This chain links TRBV13 with TRBJ2-3, with 10 bases identical to TRBD2. The CDR3 sequence is 16 residues long. The J segment lost 1 base and the V segment lost 6 bases, leaving 7 bases of the junction unmatched. CDR1 and CDR2 (germline): PRHDT, FYEKMQ (reference sequence). The CDR3 coding sequence is TGTGCCAGCAGTTCCTGGACTAGCGGACGCACAGATACGCAGTATTTT. Protein sequence: CASSSWTSGRTDTQYF. Complete variable domain (other parts from reference TRBV13 and TRBJ2-3): AAGVIQSPRHLIKEKRETATLKCYPIPRHDTVYWYQQGPGQDPQFLISFYEKMQSDKGSIPDRFSAQQFSDYHSELNMSSLELGDSALYFCASSSWTSGRTDTQYFGPGTRLTVL.

The J gene is TRBJ1-4, the V gene TRBV5-1; D might be TRBD1 (5 bases). Germline lookup yields CDR1 SGHRS and CDR2 YFSETQ. The ends were cut back, 5 bases at V and 0 bases at J, with 11 bases in the middle. This CDR3 has 15 residues. CDR3 DNA: TGCGCCAGCAGATTCGGGGCCACAACTAATGAAAAACTGTTTTTT. Amino acid sequence: CASRFGATTNEKLFF.

The V gene is TRBV5-1, the J gene TRBJ1-4, with D unclear. Trimming cost V 2 bases and J 4 bases, with 9 bases left between them. There are 14 residues in the CDR3. Per germline, CDR1 SGHRS and CDR2 YFSETQ. The CDR3 spells CASSLRDNNEKLFF. The CDR3 DNA is TGCGCCAGCAGCTTAAGAGATAATAATGAAAAACTGTTTTTT.

This chain links TRBV27 with TRBJ1-6, with 9 nucleotides matching TRBD1. The J segment lost 7 bases and the V segment lost 4 bases, leaving 11 bases of the junction unmatched. Germline-derived CDR1 and CDR2 are MNHEY and SMNVEV (reference sequence). This CDR3 region has 17 residues. This chain's CDR3 is CASSSPKTGGRNSPLHF. Here the CDR3 DNA reads TGTGCCAGCAGTTCACCGAAAACAGGGGGCAGGAATTCACCCCTCCACTTT.

This clonotype appeared many times. The rearrangement joins TRBV3-1 to TRBJ2-1, with a tentative D call TRBD1 (6 bases). This CDR3 comprises 13 residues. Germline assignment: CDR1 LGHDT and CDR2 YNNKEL (reference sequence). V was shortened by 2 bases and J by 10 bases, with 12 bases between the two germline ends. CDR3 in amino acids: CASSQPSGTEQFF. In DNA form, the CDR3 reads TGTGCCAGCAGCCAACCTTCCGGGACAGAGCAGTTCTTC.

This clonotype showed up many times. The CDR3 loop reads CASSLARGPAGNEQFF. The CDR3 bases are TGTGCCAGCAGCTTAGCGAGAGGACCCGCTGGGAATGAGCAGTTCTTC. The J gene is TRBJ2-1, the V gene TRBV7-9; D uncertain. The CDR3 loop spans 16 amino acids. From germline, CDR1 is SEHNR and CDR2 FQNEAQ (reference sequence). Trimming left V 0 bases short and J 7 bases short, with 16 bases between.

In this sample, this clonotype turned up many times. The chain has TRBV27 and TRBJ2-1; D ambiguous. The CDR3 spans 13 residues. Between the trimmed V and J ends, which lost 6 bases and 2 bases, there was a span of 8 bases. Looked up from germline, CDR1 is MNHEY and CDR2 is SMNVEV (reference sequence). The CDR3 DNA is TGTGCCAGCAGCCCCATCCCCTACAATGAGCAGTTCTTC. It specifies CASSPIPYNEQFF.